The 27 T cell receptor beta chains below were found in one sample sequenced in a study of blood T cell repertoires in COVID-19 (dated by TCRdb to the early 2020s). Library creation used the immunoSEQ multiplex PCR assay. TCRdb limited this immuneACCESS table to in-frame rearrangements with V and J called. A share of clones is missing; checked studies link under half to unresolved V genes, and the rest is unexplained. The sample table shows roughly 390,000 clones, and 85% are seen once. 3% to 4.5% of the sample is held by the ten biggest clonotypes. The sequenced material came from peripheral blood. These TCRs come from a woman in her late teens or twenties with acute or convalescent COVID-19.

The rearrangement joins TRBV6-1 to TRBJ1-2; 9 nucleotides match TRBD1. Germline assignment: CDR1 MNHNS and CDR2 SASEGT. V lost 3 bases to trimming and J lost 3 bases; unmatched junction nucleotides: 5. The CDR3 covers 15 residues. The CDR3 loop is CASSDHRGPDYGYTF. The CDR3 coding sequence is TGTGCCAGCAGTGATCACAGGGGGCCAGACTATGGCTACACCTTC.

This clone was seen a handful of times. CDR3 region: CASSPMGGRGNQPQHF. The CDR3 nucleotides read TGTGCCAGCAGTCCCATGGGGGGGAGGGGCAATCAGCCCCAGCATTTT. The rearrangement joins TRBV27 to TRBJ1-5; tentative D call: TRBD1 (5 bases). V shed 5 bases and J shed 2 bases, with 16 bases lying between them. Germline V gene lookup returns CDR1 MNHEY and CDR2 SMNVEV (reference sequence). This CDR3 has 16 residues.

This clone was observed a single time. This chain connects TRBV28 to TRBJ2-1; a weak D match, TRBD2 (5 bases). The germline V gene has CDR1 MDHEN and CDR2 SYDVKM. This CDR3 has 16 amino acids. With 7 bases removed from V and 9 bases from J, the gap between germline ends came to 25 bases. The CDR3 spells CASTRTGKILAGEQFF. Here the CDR3 DNA reads TGTGCCAGCACCCGGACCGGGAAGATATTGGCGGGTGAGCAGTTCTTC.

This sequence joins TRBV25-1 and TRBJ1-1, with no clear D. The ends were cut back, 8 bases at V and 3 bases at J, with 16 bases in the middle. In germline, CDR1 is MGHDK, CDR2 SYGVNS. The CDR3 runs to 14 residues. CDR3 in amino acids: CASGPSGWDTEAFF. Written as DNA, the CDR3 is TGTGCCAGCGGCCCCTCAGGATGGGACACTGAAGCTTTCTTT.

Note on this clone: One end of the junction is discordant with germline, which a read error may explain. This chain uses TRBV19 with TRBJ2-2; TRBD1 might be the D (5 bases). CDR3 length: 15 residues. Germline V gives CDR1 LNHDA, CDR2 SQIVND (reference sequence). CDR3 nucleotide sequence: TGTGCGAGTAGCCCCCCCGACAGTGAAGCCGGGGAGCTGTTTTTT. It codes for CASSPPDSEAGELFF.

J is TRBJ1-5 and V is TRBV24-1; D perhaps matches TRBD1 (5 bases). In germline, CDR1 is KGHDR, CDR2 SFDVKD. V lost 6 bases to trimming and J lost 5 bases, with 13 bases between them. The CDR3 has 14 residues. For the CDR3, the DNA is TGTGCCACCAGTCCGAAGGGGCCTTATCAGCCCCAGCATTTT. This encodes CATSPKGPYQPQHF.

This chain joins TRBV7-9 and TRBJ1-1; TRBD1 might be the D (6 bases). Per the germline V gene, CDR1 is SEHNR and CDR2 is FQNEAQ (reference sequence). This CDR3 spans 14 amino acids. With 3 bases removed from V and 2 bases from J, the gap between germline ends came to 10 bases. CDR3 in amino acids: CASSLTGLNTEAFF. DNA of the CDR3: TGTGCCAGCAGCTTGACAGGATTAAACACTGAAGCTTTCTTT.

The J gene is TRBJ2-3, the V gene TRBV6-5, with D maybe TRBD2 (6 bases). In germline, CDR1 is MNHEY, CDR2 SVGAGI. V was clipped by 6 bases and J by 1 base, with 11 bases between them. This CDR3 region has 14 residues. CDR3 sequence: CASSGAGRTDTQYF. CDR3 nucleotides: TGTGCCAGCAGCGGGGCGGGGCGCACAGATACGCAGTATTTT.

The chain is built from TRBV9 and TRBJ2-3; no firm D call. Trimming pared 2 bases from V and 2 bases from J, leaving 12 bases between. The CDR3 sequence is 15 residues long. CDR1 and CDR2 (germline): SGDLS, YYNGEE. CDR3 sequence reads: CASSVRQGFTDTQYF. Written as DNA, the CDR3 is TGTGCCAGCAGCGTGAGGCAAGGTTTCACAGATACGCAGTATTTT.

The V gene is TRBV6-1, the J gene TRBJ2-7; D is perhaps TRBD1 (5 bases). The V end lost 1 base, the J end lost 5 bases, and 12 bases lay between the germline ends. This CDR3 contains 14 residues. Germline-derived CDR1 and CDR2 are MNHNS and SASEGT. CDR3 sequence: CASSEVAGNHEQYF. The CDR3 region has the DNA TGTGCCAGCAGTGAAGTTGCAGGGAACCACGAGCAGTACTTC.

The CDR3 DNA sequence: TGCAGCGTTGAAGATCAGAGAGGCAAGTTCTTC. Protein: CSVEDQRGKFF. The gene calls are TRBV29-1 and TRBJ2-1; D is ambiguous. The CDR3 is made up of 11 amino acids. Germline assignment: CDR1 SQVTM and CDR2 ANQGSEA. Trimming removed 0 bases from V and 14 bases from J, with 11 bases in between.

As DNA, the CDR3 is TGTGCCAGCAGTCCCCGGGGAGCGGCAACTAATGAAAAACTGTTTTTT. As protein: CASSPRGAATNEKLFF. The V call is TRBV28, the J call TRBJ1-4; D is unclear. Germline V gives CDR1 MDHEN, CDR2 SYDVKM. Between the trimmed V and J ends, which lost 5 bases and 0 bases, there was a span of 13 bases. The CDR3 is 16 residues long. The entire variable domain, with the rest obtained from reference TRBV28 and TRBJ1-4, is as follows: DVKVTQSSRYLVKRTGEKVFLECVQDMDHENMFWYRQDPGLGLRLIYFSYDVKMKEKGDIPEGYSVSREKKERFSLILESASTNQTSMYLCASSPRGAATNEKLFFGSGTQLSVL.

This chain connects TRBV6-5 to TRBJ2-7, with 9 nucleotides matching TRBD2. The J segment lost 3 bases and the V segment lost 6 bases, leaving 9 bases of the junction unmatched. There are 15 residues in the CDR3. Germline-derived CDR1 and CDR2 are MNHEY and SVGAGI. The CDR3 coding sequence is TGTGCCAGCAGGGACCCGCTAGCGGGATTCTACGAGCAGTACTTC. Translating it yields CASRDPLAGFYEQYF.

CDR3: CASSIGTSGTETQYF. CDR3 DNA: TGCGCCAGCAGCATCGGGACTAGCGGAACAGAGACCCAGTACTTC. V is TRBV5-1 and J is TRBJ2-5, with TRBD2 matching 11 bases. Germline V gene sequence: CDR1 SGHRS, CDR2 YFSETQ. J was trimmed by 4 bases and V by 4 bases; bases with no gene match: 6. The CDR3 is 15 amino acids. Full variable domain (outside the CDR3, taken from reference TRBV5-1 and TRBJ2-5): KAGVTQTPRYLIKTRGQQVTLSCSPISGHRSVSWYQQTPGQGLQFLFEYFSETQRNKGNFPGRFSGRQFSNSRSEMNVSTLELGDSALYLCASSIGTSGTETQYFGPGTRLLVL.

The chain joins TRBV19 to TRBJ1-2; 9 nucleotides match TRBD1. Germline V gene sequence: CDR1 LNHDA, CDR2 SQIVND (reference sequence). The CDR3 totals 13 residues. Trimming took 3 bases from V and 8 from J; bases not matched to a gene: 4. The CDR3 sequence: CASSITGGWGYTF. The CDR3 nucleotides read TGTGCCAGTAGTATCACAGGGGGCTGGGGCTACACCTTC.

The chain has TRBV19 and TRBJ1-1; no reliable D call. The CDR3 covers 14 residues. In germline, CDR1 is LNHDA, CDR2 SQIVND (reference sequence). The germline V and J ends were trimmed by 3 bases and 2 bases, with 10 bases remaining between them. CDR3 residues: CASSITDTNTEAFF. The CDR3 coding sequence is TGTGCCAGTAGTATTACAGATACAAACACTGAAGCTTTCTTT.

The CDR3 reads CASSPQGIGTQYF. CDR3 DNA: TGTGCCAGCTCACCACAGGGGATTGGGACCCAGTACTTC. The rearrangement uses TRBV18 and TRBJ2-5; tentatively, D is TRBD1 (5 bases). CDR3 length: 13 residues. V lost 1 base and J 7 bases, leaving 10 bases between the germline ends. Germline CDR1 is KGHSH and CDR2 is LQKENI.

This clone was seen more than once but under ten times. This sequence joins TRBV19 and TRBJ2-2; 7 nucleotides line up with TRBD1. This CDR3 contains 16 residues. Germline V gene sequence: CDR1 LNHDA, CDR2 SQIVND (reference sequence). After removal of 5 bases from V and 1 base from J, the junction contained 7 bases not matched to a gene. As DNA, the CDR3 is TGTGCCAGTAGTCTCCTAGGGACAGAGAACACCGGGGAGCTGTTTTTT. Amino acids: CASSLLGTENTGELFF.

As for this clone: The junction shows a germline mismatch at one end, possibly a read error. The V call is TRBV2, the J call TRBJ2-7, with D perhaps TRBD1 (6 bases). The CDR3 is 15 amino acids. Germline V gene lookup returns CDR1 SNHLY and CDR2 FYNNEI. Here the CDR3 reads CASTQGDRPHTVCMF. CDR3 in DNA: TGTGCCAGCACCCAAGGCGACAGGCCTCACACCGTTTGTATGTTC.

The J gene is TRBJ2-2, the V gene TRBV28; perhaps TRBD2 as D (5 bases). From germline, CDR1 is MDHEN and CDR2 SYDVKM. There are 13 residues in the CDR3. DNA for the CDR3: TGTGGGGCGGAGGACCTGAACACCGGGGAGCTGTTTTTT. It specifies CGAEDLNTGELFF.

The V call is TRBV19, the J call TRBJ1-1, with 8 bases aligning to TRBD1. The germline CDR1 and CDR2 sequences are LNHDA and SQIVND (reference sequence). The CDR3 consists of 15 residues. Trimming at V came to 5 bases and at J to 5 bases, leaving 10 bases not matched to a gene. CDR3 loop: CASSFPGQVGTEAFF. The CDR3 DNA reads TGTGCCAGTAGTTTCCCGGGACAGGTGGGAACTGAAGCTTTCTTT. The complete variable domain, with remaining parts taken from reference TRBV19 and TRBJ1-1, reads DGGITQSPKYLFRKEGQNVTLSCEQNLNHDAMYWYRQDPGQGLRLIYYSQIVNDFQKGDIAEGYSVSREKKESFPLTVTSAQKNPTAFYLCASSFPGQVGTEAFFGQGTRLTVV.

The chain is built from TRBV7-6 and TRBJ1-6; 7 bases align to TRBD1. This CDR3 is built from 16 residues. CDR1 and CDR2 (germline): SGHVS, FNYEAQ. Germline trimming cut 5 bases from V and 0 bases from J; bases unmatched to any gene: 4. CDR3 sequence: CASSAGQSSYNSPLHF. The CDR3 coding sequence is TGTGCCAGCAGCGCGGGACAGAGCTCCTATAATTCACCCCTCCACTTT. Filled out from reference TRBV7-6 and TRBJ1-6, the complete variable domain reads GAGVSQSPRYKVTKRGQDVALRCDPISGHVSLYWYRQALGQGPEFLTYFNYEAQQDKSGLPNDRFSAERPEGSISTLTIQRTEQRDSAMYRCASSAGQSSYNSPLHFGNGTRLTVT.

The chain couples TRBV18 to TRBJ2-3, with D tentatively TRBD2 (6 bases). Germline-derived CDR1 and CDR2 are KGHSH and LQKENI. The CDR3 length is 15 residues. V lost 1 base to trimming and J lost 2 bases, with 10 bases between them. The CDR3 spells CASSPLRGDTDTQYF. The CDR3 coding sequence is TGTGCCAGCTCACCACTGCGGGGAGACACAGATACGCAGTATTTT.

The genes are TRBV5-5 and TRBJ2-7; tentative D call: TRBD1 (7 bases). With 5 bases removed from V and 3 bases from J, the gap between germline ends came to 15 bases. This CDR3 region has 14 residues. Per germline, CDR1 SGHKS and CDR2 YYEKEE (reference sequence). The CDR3 loop is CASREGTAGYEQYF. In DNA, the CDR3 is TGTGCCAGCAGGGAGGGGACAGCCGGCTACGAGCAGTACTTC.

The chain has TRBV29-1 and TRBJ2-3, with TRBD2 matching over 10 bases. Germline V gives CDR1 SQVTM, CDR2 ANQGSEA. This CDR3 has 16 amino acids. V dropped 6 bases and J dropped 3; count of bases not matched to a gene: 12. CDR3 residues: CSVQRGGPFLTDTQYF. CDR3 bases: TGCAGCGTCCAGCGGGGGGGCCCGTTTCTAACAGATACGCAGTATTTT.

The V gene is TRBV2, the J gene TRBJ1-1; D ambiguous. V was pared by 2 bases and J by 5 bases, with 3 bases between. This CDR3 contains 11 residues. Germline CDR1 SNHLY, CDR2 FYNNEI. This CDR3 reads CASSERTEAFF. The CDR3 nucleotides are TGTGCCAGCAGTGAACGGACTGAAGCTTTCTTT.

Note on this clone: Other DNA sequences in this sample translate to the same CDR3. This sequence joins TRBV2 and TRBJ2-5, with TRBD1 matching 8 bases. J was trimmed by 5 bases and V by 7 bases; bases with no gene match: 9. The length of the CDR3 is 14 residues. CDR1 is SNHLY, CDR2 FYNNEI, per germline. The CDR3 reads CASTGQGVRETQYF. The CDR3, as DNA: TGTGCCAGCACAGGACAGGGCGTGAGGGAGACCCAGTACTTC.